These 21 T cell receptor beta chains originate from one sample sequenced in a study of T-cell memory formation after mild COVID-19 (TCRdb year 2021). The method behind the library was 5' RACE. Instrument on record: Illumina NovaSeq 6000. In TCRdb, the public reads were trimmed at Q25 with fastp and aligned with MiXCR, with productive beta chains retained. Rows with a matching CDR3 protein are joined into one entry that keeps the most common DNA and genes. This sample lists some 320,000 distinct CDR3 sequences; approximately 15% were detected once. The biggest ten clones account for around 20% of the sample. Source material: PBMCs or a T cell subset sorted from them (not recorded which). Source of these receptors: a young man who had mild COVID-19 (a few samples of this study predate the infection). The sample titles of this study are shuffled in the database, so cell type and time point are left out; the donor was told from shared clones.

In its sample, this clonotype was seen a few times. This chain links TRBV2 with TRBJ2-7; 7 bases match TRBD1. The CDR3 is 13 residues long. The V gene's germline CDR1 is SNHLY and CDR2 FYNNEI. V shed 7 bases, J shed 0 bases, and the junction held 3 bases outside the gene matches. The CDR3 coding sequence is TGTGCCAGCAAGGGGGCGTTCTCCTACGAGCAGTACGTC. The encoded protein is CASKGAFSYEQYV.

The chain links TRBV7-2 to TRBJ2-5, with a possible D match to TRBD1 (5 bases). This CDR3 region has 15 residues. In germline, CDR1 is SGHTA, CDR2 FQGNSA. V was shortened by 6 bases and J by 2 bases, with 16 bases between the two germline ends. CDR3 DNA: TGTGCCAGCAGTTCCTATGTGGGGCGGCAAGAGACCCAGTACTTC. This gives the protein CASSSYVGRQETQYF.

This clonotype was detected ten times or more. The chain has TRBV4-1 and TRBJ1-5, with 9 bases lining up with TRBD1. J was trimmed by 6 bases and V by 3 bases; bases with no gene match: 6. The CDR3 loop spans 15 amino acids. Germline V gene sequence: CDR1 MGHRA, CDR2 YSYEKL. CDR3 DNA: TGCGCCAGCAGCCAGGGGACAGGGAAGGCTCAGCCCCAGCATTTT. It specifies CASSQGTGKAQPQHF.

This chain connects TRBV10-3 to TRBJ2-3, with TRBD2 matching over 7 bases. Per the germline V gene, CDR1 is ENHRY and CDR2 is SYGVKD. The CDR3 length is 15 residues. Losses at the gene ends were 4 bases for V and 1 base for J; bases not matched to a gene: 5. Here the CDR3 reads CAISANGLGTDTQYF. CDR3 bases: TGTGCCATCAGTGCGAACGGACTAGGCACAGATACGCAGTATTTT.

This chain connects TRBV12-3 or TRBV12-4 to TRBJ2-7; 7 bases agree with TRBD1. The CDR3 is 12 amino acids. The V gene end was trimmed by 6 bases and the J gene end by 5 bases; junction bases not matched to a gene: 4. In nucleotides, the CDR3 is TGTGCCAGCAGACAGGGGTATGACGAGCAGTACGTC. Its protein is CASRQGYDEQYV.

The gene calls are TRBV6-6 and TRBJ1-2; tentatively, D is TRBD1 (5 bases). CDR3 size: 16 residues. Per germline, CDR1 MNHNY and CDR2 SVGAGI (reference sequence). The ends were cut back, 2 bases at V and 7 bases at J, with 20 bases in the middle. The CDR3 nucleotides are TGTGCCAGCAGTTACACCTCCTCGGCGGGGGGGGGTGGCTACACCTTC. It is translated as CASSYTSSAGGGGYTF.

The chain is built from TRBV18 and TRBJ1-4, with D uncertain. This CDR3 contains 16 residues. The germline gives CDR1 KGHSH, CDR2 LQKENI. V dropped 1 base and J dropped 0 bases, with 9 bases sitting between them. The CDR3 nucleotides are TGTGCCAGCTCACCACTGACCGGGACAACTAATGAAAAACTGTTTTTT. Translating gives CASSPLTGTTNEKLFF.

This clonotype came up many times. The chain joins TRBV7-2 to TRBJ1-6; weak D call: TRBD1 (5 bases). The germline V gene encodes CDR1 SGHTA and CDR2 FQGNSA. The length of the CDR3 is 14 residues. V lost 4 bases and J 8 bases, leaving 12 bases between the germline ends. The CDR3 nucleotides are TGTGCCAGCAGCTACCAGGGAGCCCATTCACCCCTCCACTTT. Its protein is CASSYQGAHSPLHF.

This chain uses TRBV13 with TRBJ2-1, with D maybe TRBD1 (6 bases). In germline, CDR1 is PRHDT, CDR2 FYEKMQ (reference sequence). The CDR3 is made up of 15 amino acids. The V gene lost 3 bases and the J gene lost 3 bases, with 12 bases spanning the gap. The CDR3 is CASSLRGQLYNEQFF. The CDR3 nucleotides read TGTGCCAGCAGCTTGAGAGGACAGCTCTACAATGAGCAGTTCTTC.

The sample holds a few counts of this clonotype. This sequence joins TRBV5-1 and TRBJ2-7; TRBD1 might be the D (6 bases). Trimming shortened V by 3 bases and J by 2 bases, and 18 bases separated the two germline ends. This CDR3 region has 16 residues. Germline values: CDR1 SGHRS, CDR2 YFSETQ. The CDR3 here is CASSSGVGFQAYEQYF. CDR3 coding DNA: TGCGCCAGCAGCTCAGGGGTAGGATTCCAGGCCTACGAGCAGTACTTC.

The J gene is TRBJ1-3, the V gene TRBV3-1; D is uncertain. Germline V CDR1 and CDR2: LGHDT, YNNKEL (reference sequence). The CDR3 extends over 13 amino acids. Trimming took 3 bases from V and 4 from J, leaving 7 bases between them. The CDR3 nucleotides read TGTGCCAGCAGCCAGCAGATCGGAAACACCATATATTTT. It translates to CASSQQIGNTIYF.

This clonotype was recorded at least ten times. The gene calls are TRBV20-1 and TRBJ2-3; D possibly corresponds to TRBD2 (5 bases). The CDR3 covers 14 residues. From germline, CDR1 is DFQATT and CDR2 SNEGSKA (reference sequence). Trimming took 4 bases from V and 2 from J, leaving 13 bases between them. The CDR3 sequence is CSAITSGSTDTQYF. CDR3 nucleotide sequence: TGCAGTGCTATAACCAGCGGTTCCACAGATACGCAGTATTTT.

V and J are TRBV5-1 and TRBJ2-3; 8 nucleotides align to TRBD1. The CDR3 spans 14 residues. V lost 4 bases and J lost 4; bases outside the gene matches: 5. Germline CDR1 SGHRS, CDR2 YFSETQ. The CDR3 DNA reads as TGCGCCAGCAGCCGTACAGGGGGACCAGATACGCAGTATTTT. Protein sequence: CASSRTGGPDTQYF.

The table lists this clonotype with a few counts. The chain uses TRBV27 and TRBJ2-7; the match to TRBD1 covers 7 bases. This CDR3 has 14 residues. Germline loops: CDR1 MNHEY, CDR2 SMNVEV (reference sequence). After removal of 0 bases from V and 3 bases from J, the junction contained 2 bases not matched to a gene. The CDR3 protein is CASSLSAGGYEQYV. CDR3 in DNA: TGTGCCAGCAGTTTATCCGCAGGGGGCTACGAGCAGTACGTC.

The chain uses TRBV12-3 or TRBV12-4 and TRBJ1-1; 7 bases are shared with TRBD1. After removal of 7 bases from V and 5 bases from J, the junction contained 16 bases not matched to a gene. The CDR3 spans 16 residues. CDR3 in amino acids: CASTPLVTGERTEAFF. The CDR3 nucleotides read TGTGCCAGCACCCCTCTGGTAACAGGGGAGAGAACTGAAGCTTTCTTT.

This clonotype has a handful of counts. The chain combines TRBV20-1 with TRBJ1-1, with TRBD1 as a possible D gene (5 bases). V lost 6 bases to trimming and J lost 5 bases, with 25 bases between them. The CDR3 is made up of 16 amino acids. Germline V CDR1 and CDR2: DFQATT, SNEGSKA (reference sequence). The CDR3 coding sequence is TGCAGTGCCCTCAAGGGGAGGACTACTTACGGGACTGAAGCTTTCTTT. Amino acids: CSALKGRTTYGTEAFF.

The chain links TRBV18 to TRBJ1-6; possible D gene TRBD1, 5 bases. CDR3 size: 17 residues. Trimming cost V 3 bases and J 2 bases, with 14 bases left between them. Germline lookup yields CDR1 KGHSH and CDR2 LQKENI. Here the CDR3 reads CASSPTLDRTYNSPLHF. The CDR3 DNA sequence: TGTGCCAGCTCACCGACCCTCGACAGAACCTATAATTCACCCCTCCACTTT.

In this sample, this clonotype turned up many times. This chain joins TRBV29-1 and TRBJ2-2; possibly TRBD2 for D (6 bases). Between the trimmed V and J ends, which lost 3 bases and 4 bases, there was a span of 15 bases. Germline-derived CDR1 and CDR2 are SQVTM and ANQGSEA. The CDR3 contains 15 residues. Here the CDR3 DNA reads TGCAGCGTTGATGGGGCTCGGGGGAGCACCGGGGAGCTGTTTTTT. Its protein is CSVDGARGSTGELFF.

In its sample, this clonotype was seen a few times. The chain uses TRBV12-3 or TRBV12-4 and TRBJ2-4; D possibly matches TRBD1 or TRBD2 (6 bases each). There are 16 residues in the CDR3. V was shortened by 5 bases and J by 6 bases, with 20 bases between the two germline ends. In nucleotides, the CDR3 is TGTGCCAGCAGTCCCGGGACACGGCGGAGGGTAAACATTCAGTACTTC. This translates into CASSPGTRRRVNIQYF.

This clonotype was detected only a few times. The gene calls are TRBV2 and TRBJ2-5; weak D call: TRBD2 (5 bases). The CDR3 length is 13 residues. Trimming removed 8 bases at V and 5 bases at J, with 15 bases between. Germline-derived CDR1 and CDR2 are SNHLY and FYNNEI. As DNA, the CDR3 is TGTGCCAGCCGTGGACTTCCCGGGGAGACCCAGTACTTC. Residues: CASRGLPGETQYF.

V and J are TRBV7-2 and TRBJ2-3, with unresolved D. Germline CDR1 reads SGHTA; CDR2 reads FQGNSA. CDR3 size: 15 residues. The V end lost 2 bases, the J end lost 3 bases, and 12 bases lay between the germline ends. CDR3 amino acids: CASSLRRVSTDTQYF. CDR3 in DNA: TGTGCCAGCAGCTTAAGAAGGGTTTCGACAGATACGCAGTATTTT.